These 28 T cell receptor beta chains came from one sample sequenced in a study of low-dose radiotherapy and immunotherapy resistance in tumors. TCRs underwent roughly 20 PCR cycles of amplification with a constant-region primer and V-primer adapter. TCRdb analysed the reads with MiXCR anew, one entry per CDR3 protein. The sample carries tens of thousands of distinct CDR3 sequences, around 11% recorded once. Documented time point: before trial treatment. The sequenced sample was PBMCs, obtained before treatment. The source is a female donor with ovarian cancer.

The chain joins TRBV3-1 to TRBJ1-2; 7 bases match TRBD1. CDR1 and CDR2 from the germline V gene are LGHDT and YNNKEL (reference sequence). CDR3 size: 14 residues. Trimming at V came to 3 bases and at J to 8 bases, leaving 9 bases not matched to a gene. The CDR3 sequence: CASSHQGGHSGYTF. The CDR3 coding sequence is TGTGCCAGCAGCCATCAGGGGGGGCATAGCGGCTACACCTTC. Variable domain in full (rest from reference TRBV3-1 and TRBJ1-2): DTAVSQTPKYLVTQMGNDKSIKCEQNLGHDTMYWYKQDSKKFLKIMFSYNNKELIINETVPNRFSPKSPDKAHLNLHINSLELGDSAVYFCASSHQGGHSGYTFGSGTRLTVV.

Notes on this clonotype: This likely reflects a read error, since a far larger clone is one base away. The gene calls are TRBV13 and TRBJ1-3, with 8 bases lining up with TRBD1. This CDR3 is built from 15 residues. J lost 4 bases, V lost 8 bases, and 10 bases had no gene match. Germline V gene data show CDR1 as PRHDT and CDR2 as FYEKMQ (reference sequence). The CDR3 sequence is CASGSTGATGNTIYF. For the CDR3, the DNA is TGTGCCAGCGGTTCGACAGGGGCGACAGGAAACACCATATATTTT.

This clonotype appeared many times. The chain combines TRBV2 with TRBJ2-5; TRBD1 agrees at 8 bases. The V gene's germline CDR1 is SNHLY and CDR2 FYNNEI. The CDR3 has 14 residues. V lost 6 bases and J lost 4; bases outside the gene matches: 7. This CDR3 is CASRDHGQGETQYF. DNA for the CDR3: TGTGCCAGCAGAGATCATGGACAGGGAGAGACCCAGTACTTC.

This clonotype was found many times. CDR3 sequence reads: CASSQDLAVGYTF. The CDR3 coding sequence is TGCGCCAGCAGCCAAGATCTGGCAGTAGGCTACACCTTC. V gene TRBV4-1 combines with J gene TRBJ1-2; D not resolved. From germline, CDR1 is MGHRA and CDR2 YSYEKL. CDR3 size: 13 residues. Between the trimmed V and J ends, which lost 0 bases and 8 bases, there was a span of 10 bases.

The table lists this clonotype with a few counts. This chain links TRBV12-3 or TRBV12-4 with TRBJ2-4; D perhaps matches TRBD2 (6 bases). The CDR3 runs to 12 residues. Trimming pared 8 bases from V and 6 bases from J, leaving 11 bases between. The CDR3 DNA sequence: TGTGCCAGCCGCGGGGAGACAAACATTCAGTACTTC. Protein: CASRGETNIQYF.

This clonotype occurred many times. The chain couples TRBV12-2 to TRBJ1-1; TRBD1, the table's D call, lacks a check against the DNA. TRBV12-2 is tagged as a pseudogene. The CDR3 covers 17 residues. The CDR3 nucleotides read TGTGCAAGTCGCTTAGTTGTTGGGACTGGCAGGGGGAGTTTCGCTTTCTTT. Translated, it gives CASRLVVGTGRGSFAFF.

The gene calls are TRBV23-1 and TRBJ2-7; TRBD2 might be the D (5 bases). Being an ORF, TRBV23-1 has a function that is uncertain. Trimming pared 4 bases from V and 11 bases from J, leaving 9 bases between. The CDR3 spans 10 residues. The CDR3 nucleotides read TGCGCCAGCAGTCCCGGGGATGAGTACTTC. This sequence encodes CASSPGDEYF.

This clonotype was counted many times. The chain combines TRBV7-8 with TRBJ2-5; no clear D gene. This CDR3 is built from 15 residues. Between the trimmed V and J ends, which lost 2 bases and 5 bases, there was a span of 15 bases. Germline V gene data show CDR1 as SGHVS and CDR2 as FQNEAQ. As DNA, the CDR3 is TGTGCCAGCAGCTTAAGGCTCGAGAATGCGGAGACCCAGTACTTC. This encodes CASSLRLENAETQYF.

This clonotype was recorded at least ten times. The gene calls are TRBV5-5 and TRBJ2-1; 12 bases match TRBD2. This CDR3 has 14 amino acids. The junction had 5 bases not matched to a gene; V was cut back by 4 bases and J by 9 bases. Germline V gene sequence: CDR1 SGHKS, CDR2 YYEKEE (reference sequence). The DNA of the CDR3 is TGTGCCAGCAGCCCTAGCGGGAGGGGTGTTGAGCAGTTCTTC. This translates into CASSPSGRGVEQFF.

The rearrangement uses TRBV3-1 and TRBJ2-1; 10 positions match TRBD2. With 4 bases clipped from V and 9 bases from J, the junction kept 12 bases outside the gene matches. The germline gives CDR1 LGHDT, CDR2 YNNKEL (reference sequence). The CDR3 runs 16 residues. CDR3 nucleotides: TGTGCCAGCAGCCCCCAGGTGGCTAGCGGGGGCAGTGAGCAGTTCTTC. Its translation: CASSPQVASGGSEQFF.

This clonotype appeared many times. CDR3 DNA: TGTGCCAGCAGCTTATTTAACACCGGGGAGCTGTTTTTT. Its protein is CASSLFNTGELFF. V and J are TRBV7-2 and TRBJ2-2; D uncertain. The CDR3 is 13 amino acids. CDR1 and CDR2 from the germline V gene are SGHTA and FQGNSA. Deletions cut 2 bases from V and 2 bases from J, with 3 bases between.

This clonotype appeared many times. The V call is TRBV24-1, the J call TRBJ2-3, with 9 nucleotides matching TRBD1. The germline gives CDR1 KGHDR, CDR2 SFDVKD. The CDR3 is 12 residues long. Written as DNA, the CDR3 is TGTGCAACCGGACAGGGGACAGATACGCAGTATTTT. Translation: CATGQGTDTQYF.

This clonotype was detected ten times or more. The chain is built from TRBV4-1 and TRBJ1-3; D gene uncertain. The CDR3 consists of 15 residues. Germline loops: CDR1 MGHRA, CDR2 YSYEKL. Trimming took off 1 base at V and 3 bases at J, with 10 bases between the two ends. CDR3 loop: CASSQGGLGGNTIYF. For the CDR3, the DNA is TGCGCCAGCAGCCAAGGCGGCCTTGGTGGAAACACCATATATTTT.

This clonotype has ten or more counts. The V call is TRBV13, the J call TRBJ1-2; TRBD1 aligns across 10 bases. Germline trimming cut 3 bases from V and 3 bases from J; bases unmatched to any gene: 1. This CDR3 region has 14 residues. Germline CDR1 and CDR2: PRHDT and FYEKMQ (reference sequence). The CDR3 region is CASSLGTGDYGYTF. The CDR3, as DNA: TGTGCCAGCAGCTTGGGGACAGGGGACTATGGCTACACCTTC.

This clonotype was found many times. This sequence joins TRBV11-2 and TRBJ2-5; TRBD2 agrees at 8 bases. The CDR3 totals 13 residues. J gave up 5 bases and V 4 bases, and 3 bases lay outside the gene matches. The germline V gene encodes CDR1 SGHAT and CDR2 FQNNGV. CDR3 sequence: CASSWGLVETQYF. In DNA form, the CDR3 reads TGTGCCAGCAGCTGGGGACTAGTCGAGACCCAGTACTTC.

This clonotype was counted many times. This sequence joins TRBV18 and TRBJ1-1, with a weak D call TRBD1 (6 bases). V lost 1 base, J lost 5 bases, and 14 bases lay in between. In germline, CDR1 is KGHSH, CDR2 LQKENI. This CDR3 comprises 15 residues. CDR3 protein: CASSPQGVGVTEAFF. In DNA form, the CDR3 reads TGTGCCAGCTCACCACAGGGGGTCGGGGTAACTGAAGCTTTCTTT.

This clonotype was recorded at least ten times. The chain recombines TRBV5-5 with TRBJ1-3; D is possibly TRBD1 (6 bases). V was clipped by 4 bases and J by 0 bases, with 14 bases between them. There are 16 residues in the CDR3. Germline loops: CDR1 SGHKS, CDR2 YYEKEE (reference sequence). The CDR3 DNA sequence: TGTGCCAGCAGCCCGGTTGGGGGCTCCTCTGGAAACACCATATATTTT. Its translation: CASSPVGGSSGNTIYF.

Many counts were recorded for this clonotype. The V gene is TRBV4-1, the J gene TRBJ2-7; TRBD1 agrees at 9 bases. Germline values: CDR1 MGHRA, CDR2 YSYEKL. The CDR3 sequence is 14 residues long. V lost 5 bases to trimming and J lost 4 bases; unmatched junction nucleotides: 6. CDR3 loop: CASSFDRGSYEQYF. CDR3 nucleotide sequence: TGCGCCAGCAGCTTCGACAGGGGGTCTTACGAGCAGTACTTC.

This clonotype was recorded at least ten times. This chain uses TRBV30 with TRBJ2-1; D not certain. The CDR3 is 13 residues long. Germline CDR1 GTSNPN, CDR2 SVGIG (reference sequence). Trimming removed 1 base from V and 9 bases from J, with 13 bases in between. CDR3 bases: TGTGCCTGGAGTGCCGGGCCTATAAGTGAGCAGTTCTTC. Residues: CAWSAGPISEQFF.

The chain has TRBV19 and TRBJ1-1; a weak D match, TRBD1 (5 bases). The CDR3 consists of 14 residues. The V gene's germline CDR1 is LNHDA and CDR2 SQIVND (reference sequence). The V and J ends lost 3 bases and 7 bases respectively, with 15 bases between them. The CDR3 spells CASSIRTRFNEAFF. CDR3 DNA: TGTGCCAGTAGTATCCGGACACGATTTAATGAAGCTTTCTTT.

The V and J genes are TRBV13 and TRBJ2-2; 7 bases are shared with TRBD1. J gave up 14 bases and V 2 bases, and 5 bases lay outside the gene matches. The CDR3 consists of 12 residues. Germline CDR1 is PRHDT and CDR2 is FYEKMQ (reference sequence). CDR3 sequence reads: CASSLQGVRLFF. CDR3 nucleotides: TGTGCCAGCAGCTTACAGGGGGTTCGACTGTTTTTT.

This clonotype came up many times. V usage is TRBV19 and J usage is TRBJ2-3; unclear D gene. With 5 bases removed from V and 4 bases from J, the gap between germline ends came to 13 bases. Germline CDR1 LNHDA, CDR2 SQIVND (reference sequence). The CDR3 loop spans 14 amino acids. The CDR3 region is CASSRVVGPDTQYF. DNA of the CDR3: TGTGCCAGTAGTCGGGTGGTTGGCCCAGATACGCAGTATTTT.

This clonotype was seen repeatedly, ten times or more. CDR3 amino acids: CASRDRGDTGELFF. The CDR3 bases are TGTGCCAGCCGGGACAGGGGGGATACCGGGGAGCTGTTTTTT. This chain links TRBV19 with TRBJ2-2; 11 bases agree with TRBD1. The CDR3 has 14 residues. After removal of 9 bases from V and 5 bases from J, the junction contained 5 bases not matched to a gene. Germline V gene sequence: CDR1 LNHDA, CDR2 SQIVND (reference sequence).

This clonotype has just one count. In DNA, the CDR3 is TGCGCCAGCAGCTTGGTGAGGTCGGGGATGAACACTGAAGCTTTCTTT. Translation gives CASSLVRSGMNTEAFF. The chain employs TRBV5-1 and TRBJ1-1; D ambiguous. CDR1 SGHRS and CDR2 YFSETQ come from the germline V gene. CDR3 length equals 16 residues. V gave up 0 bases and J gave up 0 bases, with 12 bases separating them.

This clonotype has a count of ten or more. The chain is built from TRBV5-1 and TRBJ2-1, with D possibly TRBD2 on 6 matching bases. The V gene's germline CDR1 is SGHRS and CDR2 YFSETQ. Deletions cut 0 bases from V and 9 bases from J, with 19 bases between. The CDR3 is 16 amino acids. Here the CDR3 DNA reads TGCGCCAGCAGCTTGGACGGGACTGTCACCTCGCGTGAGCAGTTCTTC. Its translation: CASSLDGTVTSREQFF.

This clonotype showed up many times. The chain joins TRBV20-1 to TRBJ2-1; a possible D gene is TRBD2 (5 bases). The CDR3 contains 16 residues. The germline gives CDR1 DFQATT, CDR2 SNEGSKA (reference sequence). V lost 0 bases to trimming and J lost 8 bases, with 20 bases between them. The CDR3 loop is CSARDMLAEKVDEQFF. CDR3 nucleotide sequence: TGCAGTGCTAGAGACATGCTAGCTGAAAAGGTAGATGAGCAGTTCTTC.

The chain combines TRBV6-5 with TRBJ1-5; TRBD1 matches 12 bases. Germline values: CDR1 MNHEY, CDR2 SVGAGI. This CDR3 is 14 amino acids long. The V gene end was trimmed by 6 bases and the J gene end by 6 bases; junction bases not matched to a gene: 3. The CDR3 spells CASRGQGASQPQHF. The CDR3 DNA is TGTGCCAGCAGGGGACAGGGGGCCAGTCAGCCCCAGCATTTT.

This clonotype was detected ten times or more. CDR3 coding DNA: TGTGCCAGCAGTTACCCGGACAGAAACACCGGGGAGCTGTTTTTT. This gives the protein CASSYPDRNTGELFF. V and J are TRBV28 and TRBJ2-2; D perhaps matches TRBD1 (6 bases). In germline, CDR1 is MDHEN, CDR2 SYDVKM. V dropped 4 bases and J dropped 2 bases, with 11 bases sitting between them. The CDR3 totals 15 residues.